A single sample gave rise to the 25 T cell receptor beta chains below, sequenced in a study of T cell clonality in common variable immunodeficiency (dated by TCRdb to between 2015 and 2016). Library generation was performed with the immunoSEQ multiplex PCR assay. TCRdb mirrors the immuneACCESS table, restricted to in-frame sequences. Some clones are absent from its copies; in checked studies, under half trace to an unresolved V gene, and the reason for the others is unknown. The table gives 40,000 to 65,000 clones for this sample, with none occurring only once. The leading ten clones occupy 1.8% of the sample. The sample was peripheral blood mononuclear cells. The origin of the receptors is a person aged 18 to 75 in good health.

A word on this clone: Read data end 3 residues before the CDR3 end; the end is taken from the germline J gene. The V and J genes are TRBV6-2 or TRBV6-3 and TRBJ2-3, with D hard to call. Germline CDR1 reads MNHEY; CDR2 reads SVGEGT. This CDR3 region has 13 residues. CDR3 sequence: CASSYSPRFPQYF. CDR3 DNA (partial): TGTGCCAGCAGTTACTCCCCGCGGTTCCCG.

This clone was detected ten times or more. The CDR3 end is not reached by the read, which stops 3 residues before it; the germline J gene fills it in. This rearrangement joins TRBV7-2 to TRBJ1-2; no definite D call. The germline V and J ends were trimmed by 4 bases and 2 bases, with 14 bases remaining between them. CDR1 is SGHTA, CDR2 FQGNSA, per germline. The CDR3 runs to 15 residues. Incomplete CDR3 DNA: TGTGCCAGCAGCTCCTACCCTCCACGGAACTATGGC. As protein: CASSSYPPRNYG. The CDR3 in its entirety is CASSSYPPRNYGYTF. Full variable domain (remainder filled in from reference TRBV7-2 and TRBJ1-2): GAGVSQSPSNKVTEKGKDVELRCDPISGHTALYWYRQSLGQGLEFLIYFQGNSAPDKSGLPSDRFSAERTGGSVSTLTIQRTQQEDSAVYLCASSSYPPRNYGYTFGSGTRLTVV.

At least ten counts were recorded for this clone. The CDR3 loop reads CASSSGQGVHEQYF. The DNA read from the CDR3 is TGTGCCAGCAGCTCGGGACAGGGCGTTCACGAG. The V call is TRBV11-2, the J call TRBJ2-7, with 9 bases that match TRBD1. The read ends 3 residues shy of where the CDR3 ends; the end is completed using the germline J gene. This CDR3 region has 14 residues. V lost 4 bases and J lost 5; bases outside the gene matches: 6. Germline V CDR1 and CDR2: SGHAT, FQNNGV.

This clone was seen repeatedly, ten times or more. Read sequence stops 3 residues before the CDR3 end, and the germline J gene provides the missing end. The chain carries TRBV19 and TRBJ1-4; maybe TRBD1 (5 bases). Germline assignment: CDR1 LNHDA and CDR2 SQIVND (reference sequence). This CDR3 has 13 amino acids. Trimming removed 4 bases at V and 4 bases at J, with 7 bases between. The CDR3 sequence: CASSTGVNEKLFF. The CDR3 bases that were read are TGTGCCAGTAGTACGGGGGTTAATGAAAAA.

This clone was seen many times. The read stops 3 residues short of the end of the CDR3; the missing end is completed from the germline J gene. The chain employs TRBV7-8 and TRBJ2-3; 12 nucleotides line up with TRBD2. V lost 2 bases to trimming and J lost 4 bases; unmatched junction nucleotides: 4. This CDR3 comprises 16 residues. Looked up from germline, CDR1 is SGHVS and CDR2 is FQNEAQ. This CDR3 is CASSLSLAGGSDTQYF. The part of the CDR3 DNA that was read is TGTGCCAGCAGCTTATCCCTAGCGGGAGGGTCAGATACG.

This clone was counted ten times or more. The CDR3 goes on 3 residues after the read ends, and that part is filled in from the germline J gene. The J gene is TRBJ2-7, the V gene TRBV19; 7 bases are shared with TRBD1. The CDR3 consists of 19 residues. Trimming took 1 base from V and 5 from J; bases not matched to a gene: 20. The germline V gene has CDR1 LNHDA and CDR2 SQIVND (reference sequence). The CDR3 here is CASSIGLGQGETPFDEQYF. The CDR3 bases that were read are TGTGCCAGTAGTATAGGTTTAGGGCAGGGGGAAACCCCTTTTGACGAG.

This clone was seen repeatedly, ten times or more. The observed sequence ends 3 residues before the CDR3 terminus, with the missing tail filled in from the germline J gene. The chain is built from TRBV18 and TRBJ2-3; TRBD2 matches 7 bases. With 3 bases clipped from V and 0 bases from J, the junction kept 9 bases outside the gene matches. Germline V CDR1 and CDR2: KGHSH, LQKENI. This CDR3 is built from 17 residues. The CDR3 bases that were read are TGTGCCAGCTCACCGACTAGCAGAGGGGTTAGCACAGATACG. Translated: CASSPTSRGVSTDT. The whole CDR3 sequence reads CASSPTSRGVSTDTQYF.

This clone was counted at least ten times. The DNA ends 3 residues before the CDR3 does, and the rest of the CDR3 is filled in from the germline J gene. V is TRBV6-2 or TRBV6-3 and J is TRBJ1-5, with a tentative D call TRBD1 (6 bases). The V end lost 7 bases, the J end lost 3 bases, and 13 bases lay between the germline ends. This CDR3 has 14 amino acids. Germline CDR1 reads MNHEY; CDR2 reads SVGEGT. The sequenced CDR3 bases are TGTGCCAGCAAACAGGGTGGGGACAATCAGCCC. It translates to CASKQGGDNQP. The entire CDR3 is CASKQGGDNQPQHF.

This clone has a handful of counts. The observed sequence ends 3 residues before the CDR3 terminus, with the missing tail filled in from the germline J gene. This chain connects TRBV13 to TRBJ2-7, with TRBD1 matching over 9 bases. CDR1 and CDR2 (germline): PRHDT, FYEKMQ (reference sequence). This CDR3 comprises 14 residues. V lost 3 bases, J lost 5 bases, and 5 bases stayed unmatched. The CDR3 sequence: CASSLGQGLNEQYF. The sequenced part of the CDR3 DNA is TGTGCCAGCAGCTTGGGACAGGGACTTAACGAG.

This clone was picked up many times. The read finishes 3 residues shy of the CDR3 end, and the germline J gene is used to complete it. This chain joins TRBV2 and TRBJ1-2; 7 nucleotides agree with TRBD1. The CDR3 is 14 residues long. Germline CDR1 is SNHLY and CDR2 is FYNNEI. V shed 6 bases, J shed 1 base, and the junction held 5 bases outside the gene matches. CDR3 residues: CASSRDSHNYGYTF. Incomplete CDR3 DNA: TGTGCCAGCAGCAGGGACAGTCATAACTATGGC.

This clone was counted ten times or more. The DNA ends 3 residues before the CDR3 does, and the rest of the CDR3 is filled in from the germline J gene. The chain combines TRBV20-1 with TRBJ2-7, with 7 bases matching TRBD1. Trimming took 3 bases from V and 2 from J; bases not matched to a gene: 4. The CDR3 runs to 13 residues. Germline V gene data show CDR1 as DFQATT and CDR2 as SNEGSKA (reference sequence). The CDR3 is CSASGTATYEQYF. The sequenced CDR3 bases are TGCAGTGCTAGTGGGACAGCAACCTACGAG.

The CDR3 sequence: CASSPTEARAGGQYF. Partial CDR3 DNA: TGTGCCAGCAGCCCGACGGAAGCCAGGGCCGGTGGT. The genes are TRBV7-9 and TRBJ2-4; TRBD1 might be the D (5 bases). The read halts 3 residues ahead of the CDR3 end, with the missing end drawn from the germline J gene. Germline CDR1 and CDR2: SEHNR and FQNEAQ (reference sequence). The length of the CDR3 is 15 residues.

This clone appeared many times. The CDR3 goes on 3 residues after the read ends, and that part is filled in from the germline J gene. The rearrangement uses TRBV19 and TRBJ2-3; 10 bases fit TRBD2. From germline, CDR1 is LNHDA and CDR2 SQIVND (reference sequence). The CDR3 covers 17 residues. Trimming took 3 bases from V and 4 from J; bases not matched to a gene: 10. CDR3 protein: CASSILLLAGGPDTQYF. Incomplete CDR3 DNA: TGTGCCAGTAGTATTTTATTATTAGCGGGAGGCCCAGATACG.

This clone was detected many times. Sequence at one end of the junction differs from germline and may be a read error. Read data end 3 residues before the CDR3 end; the end is taken from the germline J gene. V and J are TRBV4-2 and TRBJ2-3, with 14 bases that match TRBD2. This CDR3 has 16 residues. The V gene's germline CDR1 is LGHNA and CDR2 YNFKEQ. The CDR3 sequence is CAATSGRADGTDTQYF. The part of the CDR3 DNA that was read is TGCGCCGCGACTAGCGGGAGGGCCGATGGCACAGATACG.

This clone was observed a few times. The CDR3 end lies 3 residues beyond the end of the read and is filled in from the germline J gene. V usage is TRBV19 and J usage is TRBJ2-4, with D hard to call. Germline CDR1 is LNHDA and CDR2 is SQIVND (reference sequence). The CDR3 has 10 residues. CDR3 sequence: CASRNYGQYF. The part of the CDR3 DNA that was read is TGTGCCAGTAGGAACTATGGT.

This clone was counted at least ten times. The read is 3 residues too short to cover the CDR3 end, so that end is filled in from the germline J gene. The J gene is TRBJ2-2, the V gene TRBV10-1; weak D call: TRBD1 (5 bases). Germline V gives CDR1 WNHNN, CDR2 SYGVQD (reference sequence). Trimming took 10 bases from V and 1 from J, leaving 13 bases between them. This CDR3 spans 14 amino acids. This CDR3 is CATQASLNTGELFF. CDR3 DNA, as far as it was read: TGCGCCACACAGGCGTCACTGAACACCGGGGAG.

Turning to this clone: The observed sequence ends 3 residues before the CDR3 terminus, with the missing tail filled in from the germline J gene. The chain uses TRBV7-2 and TRBJ2-3; D might be TRBD1 (6 bases). Germline CDR1 is SGHTA and CDR2 is FQGNSA. The CDR3 has 13 residues. The CDR3 is CASSPGTNQPQYF. The sequenced CDR3 bases are TGTGCCAGCAGCCCTGGGACAAATCAGCCG.

This clone was observed at least ten times. The observed sequence ends 3 residues before the CDR3 terminus, with the missing tail filled in from the germline J gene. V gene TRBV19 combines with J gene TRBJ2-5; D possibly corresponds to TRBD1 (5 bases). The CDR3 is made up of 13 amino acids. Trimming pared 3 bases from V and 2 bases from J, leaving 7 bases between. Germline V gives CDR1 LNHDA, CDR2 SQIVND (reference sequence). CDR3 DNA (partial): TGTGCCAGTAGTATTAACAGGCAAGAGACC. This encodes CASSINRQET. The whole CDR3 reads CASSINRQETQYF. Based on the CDR3 plus reference TRBV19 and TRBJ2-5, the full variable domain is DGGITQSPKYLFRKEGQNVTLSCEQNLNHDAMYWYRQDPGQGLRLIYYSQIVNDFQKGDIAEGYSVSREKKESFPLTVTSAQKNPTAFYLCASSINRQETQYFGPGTRLLVL.

To note about this clone: The read gets to within 3 residues of the CDR3 end, and the germline J gene fills in the rest. The J gene is TRBJ2-7, the V gene TRBV27; a possible D gene is TRBD1 (8 bases). The CDR3 sequence is 15 residues long. The germline gives CDR1 MNHEY, CDR2 SMNVEV (reference sequence). Trimming left V 5 bases short and J 3 bases short, with 17 bases between. CDR3 protein: CASSLRTGRVYEQYF. CDR3 bases read: TGTGCCAGCAGTCTACGGACAGGGAGGGTCTACGAG.

This clone was counted ten times or more. The missing CDR3 end, 3 residues past where the read stops, is filled in from the germline J gene. The rearrangement uses TRBV20-1 and TRBJ1-2; D possibly corresponds to TRBD1 (5 bases). This CDR3 is 15 amino acids long. CDR1 DFQATT and CDR2 SNEGSKA come from the germline V gene (reference sequence). V lost 4 bases to trimming and J lost 1 base, with 16 bases between them. CDR3 in amino acids: CSATGTVRDNYGYTF. The sequenced CDR3 bases are TGCAGTGCTACCGGGACTGTCAGGGATAACTATGGC.

This clone was counted at least ten times. The read falls 3 residues short of the CDR3 end, and the missing part is taken from the germline J gene. The genes are TRBV7-9 and TRBJ1-4, with TRBD1 matching 11 bases. The CDR3 runs to 14 residues. The J segment lost 7 bases and the V segment lost 4 bases, leaving 2 bases of the junction unmatched. Germline V gives CDR1 SEHNR, CDR2 FQNEAQ (reference sequence). The CDR3: CASSYGTGGEKLFF. The sequenced part of the CDR3 DNA is TGTGCCAGCAGCTACGGGACAGGGGGTGAAAAA.

This clone was counted many times. The read terminates 3 residues before the CDR3 end, so the remaining end is supplied by the germline J gene. The rearrangement joins TRBV18 to TRBJ2-1; 11 bases agree with TRBD2. V dropped 4 bases and J dropped 6; count of bases not matched to a gene: 2. CDR1 is KGHSH, CDR2 LQKENI, per germline. This CDR3 has 14 amino acids. This CDR3 reads CASSLAGGPNEQFF. CDR3 DNA, as far as it was read: TGTGCCAGCTCACTAGCGGGGGGGCCCAATGAG.

This clone appeared many times. Sequencing ends 3 residues short of the CDR3 end; the germline J gene provides the rest. The chain uses TRBV9 and TRBJ2-3; D perhaps matches TRBD1 (6 bases). V lost 0 bases, J lost 1 base, and 15 bases lay in between. This CDR3 has 17 residues. Looked up from germline, CDR1 is SGDLS and CDR2 is YYNGEE. CDR3 sequence reads: CASSVVISGDGTDTQYF. CDR3 DNA (partial): TGTGCCAGCAGCGTAGTTATTTCAGGGGATGGCACAGATACG. Variable domain in full (rest from reference TRBV9 and TRBJ2-3): DSGVTQTPKHLITATGQRVTLRCSPRSGDLSVYWYQQSLDQGLQFLIQYYNGEERAKGNILERFSAQQFPDLHSELNLSSLELGDSALYFCASSVVISGDGTDTQYFGPGTRLTVL.

As regards this clone: The observed sequence ends 3 residues before the CDR3 terminus, with the missing tail filled in from the germline J gene. The rearrangement joins TRBV6-4 to TRBJ2-3, with 10 bases matching TRBD2. This CDR3 spans 15 amino acids. Germline-derived CDR1 and CDR2 are MRHNA and SNTAGT. J lost 4 bases, V lost 3 bases, and 4 bases had no gene match. The CDR3 bases that were read are TGTGCCAGCAGTGAAAAGAGCGGGGGGGCAGATACG. Translated: CASSEKSGGADT. The full-length CDR3 reads as CASSEKSGGADTQYF.

This clone was found many times. Read coverage stops 3 residues before the CDR3 terminus; the germline J gene supplies the remainder. The rearrangement joins TRBV20-1 to TRBJ2-2; TRBD2 matches 12 bases. This CDR3 contains 17 residues. Germline CDR1 reads DFQATT; CDR2 reads SNEGSKA (reference sequence). V lost 0 bases, J lost 5 bases, and 7 bases stayed unmatched. The part of the CDR3 DNA that was read is TGCAGTGCTAGAGATGGGCTAGCGGGGGGGTTGACCGGGGAG. Translation gives CSARDGLAGGLTGE. The full CDR3 protein is CSARDGLAGGLTGELFF.